Shown below are 17 T cell receptor beta chains from a single sample sequenced in a study of shared clonotypes between healthy human individuals. Sequenced by immunoSEQ multiplex PCR; TCRdb stores in-frame clones only, minus some. This table has just under 350,000 clones, over 70% appearing once. The sample consisted of memory CD4+ T cells sorted from blood. Indicated subset: CD45RA-negative fraction. These receptors were obtained from a man between 25 and 39 years old in good health.

The chain joins TRBV14 to TRBJ1-4, with TRBD1 as a possible D gene (5 bases). Germline V gene sequence: CDR1 SGHDN, CDR2 FVKESK. The ends were cut back, 4 bases at V and 10 bases at J, with 19 bases in the middle. The CDR3 totals 15 residues. DNA for the CDR3: TGTGCCAGCAGCCGCGTGGGACCGGGGCTGAGAAAACTGTTTTTT. It specifies CASSRVGPGLRKLFF.

The chain combines TRBV4-1 with TRBJ2-1; D unresolved. V lost 0 bases and J lost 8, with 17 bases in between. The CDR3 extends over 16 amino acids. Germline CDR1 and CDR2: MGHRA and YSYEKL. DNA of the CDR3: TGCGCCAGCAGCCAAGAGGTGGCAGTGGCGTCGGATGAGCAGTTCTTC. This sequence encodes CASSQEVAVASDEQFF.

This sequence joins TRBV10-3 and TRBJ2-2; D not resolved. Germline assignment: CDR1 ENHRY and CDR2 SYGVKD. This CDR3 contains 13 residues. V was shortened by 8 bases and J by 3 bases, with 10 bases between the two germline ends. The CDR3 here is CAIGVSYTGELFF. CDR3 nucleotide sequence: TGTGCCATCGGCGTCAGTTACACCGGGGAGCTGTTTTTT.

The chain joins TRBV5-6 to TRBJ2-7; no clear D gene. This CDR3 region has 14 residues. Between the trimmed V and J ends, which lost 0 bases and 2 bases, there was a span of 9 bases. Germline CDR1 is SGHDT and CDR2 is YYEEEE. The CDR3 sequence: CASSLVGPTYEQYF. Written as DNA, the CDR3 is TGTGCCAGCAGCTTGGTAGGCCCGACCTACGAGCAGTACTTC.

The V gene is TRBV5-4, the J gene TRBJ2-1, with 13 bases that match TRBD2. Losses at the gene ends were 3 bases for V and 8 bases for J; bases not matched to a gene: 5. Per germline, CDR1 SGHNT and CDR2 YYREEE (reference sequence). The CDR3 totals 15 residues. The CDR3 DNA reads as TGTGCCAGCAGCTCAACTAGCGGGAGGGCCGATGAGCAGTTCTTC. Translation: CASSSTSGRADEQFF. The full variable domain, completed using reference TRBV5-4 and TRBJ2-1, is ETGVTQSPTHLIKTRGQQVTLRCSSQSGHNTVSWYQQALGQGPQFIFQYYREEENGRGNFPPRFSGLQFPNYSSELNVNALELDDSALYLCASSSTSGRADEQFFGPGTRLTVL.

This clone has a handful of counts. The chain couples TRBV5-1 to TRBJ2-5; no firm D call. The CDR3 loop spans 13 amino acids. CDR1 and CDR2 from the germline V gene are SGHRS and YFSETQ. Trimming pared 0 bases from V and 4 bases from J, leaving 7 bases between. CDR3 protein: CASSLVLAETQYF. CDR3 sequence (DNA): TGCGCCAGCAGCTTGGTGCTGGCAGAGACCCAGTACTTC.

This clone came up a few times. The V call is TRBV9, the J call TRBJ2-5, with D unclear. The CDR3 has 15 residues. The V gene lost 0 bases and the J gene lost 2 bases, with 11 bases spanning the gap. Germline loops: CDR1 SGDLS, CDR2 YYNGEE. CDR3 region: CASSVEPDTQETQYF. CDR3 bases: TGTGCCAGCAGCGTAGAACCAGATACTCAAGAGACCCAGTACTTC.

This clone came up once. Other nucleotide sequences from this sample produce the same CDR3. The chain is built from TRBV18 and TRBJ2-5; D ambiguous. V was shortened by 0 bases and J by 1 base, with 6 bases between the two germline ends. CDR1 is KGHSH and CDR2 is LQKENI in the germline V gene. The CDR3 covers 14 residues. The CDR3 here is CASSPPNGQETQYF. The CDR3 nucleotides are TGTGCCAGCTCACCACCGAACGGCCAAGAGACCCAGTACTTC.

This sequence joins TRBV27 and TRBJ2-7; possibly TRBD1 or TRBD2 for D (5 bases each). CDR1 is MNHEY and CDR2 is SMNVEV in the germline V gene (reference sequence). CDR3 length: 17 residues. Deletions cut 4 bases from V and 4 bases from J, with 23 bases between. The CDR3 DNA follows: TGTGCCAGCAGTTCCGGACCAGGGAGCTCTGGGTTTTACGAGCAGTACTTC. Its translation: CASSSGPGSSGFYEQYF.

This clone turned up a few times. This chain joins TRBV14 and TRBJ2-6; D remains unclear. Looked up from germline, CDR1 is SGHDN and CDR2 is FVKESK. V dropped 1 base and J dropped 0 bases, with 10 bases sitting between them. The CDR3 loop spans 17 amino acids. The CDR3 bases are TGTGCCAGCAGCCAAGCGGGCCTGGGCTCTGGGGCCAACGTCCTGACTTTC. Translating it yields CASSQAGLGSGANVLTF. Drawing the rest from reference TRBV14 and TRBJ2-6, the complete variable domain is EAGVTQFPSHSVIEKGQTVTLRCDPISGHDNLYWYRRVMGKEIKFLLHFVKESKQDESGMPNNRFLAERTGGTYSTLKVQPAELEDSGVYFCASSQAGLGSGANVLTFGAGSRLTVL.

The chain recombines TRBV18 with TRBJ2-5; D remains unclear. This CDR3 contains 13 residues. Trimming pared 2 bases from V and 6 bases from J, leaving 10 bases between. CDR1 is KGHSH and CDR2 is LQKENI in the germline V gene. CDR3 loop: CASSPSAGQTQYF. DNA of the CDR3: TGTGCCAGCTCACCATCAGCAGGCCAGACCCAGTACTTC.

The J gene is TRBJ2-7, the V gene TRBV7-8; 9 bases map to TRBD2. CDR3 length: 17 residues. The V segment lost 4 bases and the J segment 6 bases; nucleotides outside the gene matches: 16. CDR1 is SGHVS and CDR2 is FQNEAQ in the germline V gene. The CDR3 DNA reads TGTGCCAGCAGCTATTCTGACGTAGCGGGAGCTTTGGGCGAGCAGTACTTC. Amino acid sequence: CASSYSDVAGALGEQYF.

A single count supports this clone. This chain links TRBV18 with TRBJ2-2, with D perhaps TRBD2 (5 bases). Germline lookup yields CDR1 KGHSH and CDR2 LQKENI. The CDR3 runs to 15 residues. V was pared by 3 bases and J by 4 bases, with 12 bases between. CDR3 DNA sequence: TGTGCCAGCTCACCCCGGGATTGGGGCACCGGGGAGCTGTTTTTT. Protein product: CASSPRDWGTGELFF.

The chain employs TRBV7-9 and TRBJ2-5; 7 bases map to TRBD2. Germline assignment: CDR1 SEHNR and CDR2 FQNEAQ (reference sequence). This CDR3 has 16 amino acids. V shed 2 bases and J 4 bases; nucleotides not matched to a gene: 10. DNA for the CDR3: TGTGCCAGCAGCTTACCCGGGCGGGGGACGGGAGAGACCCAGTACTTC. Its protein product is CASSLPGRGTGETQYF.

The rearrangement joins TRBV19 to TRBJ2-4; D is possibly TRBD1 (5 bases). This CDR3 contains 14 residues. Germline assignment: CDR1 LNHDA and CDR2 SQIVND (reference sequence). The V and J ends lost 2 bases and 4 bases respectively, with 9 bases between them. CDR3 sequence: CASSIQGRKNIQYF. The CDR3, as DNA: TGTGCCAGTAGTATACAGGGTCGGAAAAACATTCAGTACTTC.

The chain combines TRBV11-2 with TRBJ2-7; 7 bases match TRBD1. CDR3 length: 15 residues. CDR1 SGHAT and CDR2 FQNNGV come from the germline V gene. Germline trimming cut 1 base from V and 2 bases from J; bases unmatched to any gene: 5. CDR3 in amino acids: CASSLGTGSTYEQYF. In DNA form, the CDR3 reads TGTGCCAGCAGCTTAGGGACAGGCTCTACCTACGAGCAGTACTTC. Complete variable domain (other parts from reference TRBV11-2 and TRBJ2-7): EAGVAQSPRYKIIEKRQSVAFWCNPISGHATLYWYQQILGQGPKLLIQFQNNGVVDDSQLPKDRFSAERLKGVDSTLKIQPAKLEDSAVYLCASSLGTGSTYEQYFGPGTRLTVT.

The chain recombines TRBV11-2 with TRBJ2-7, with 9 bases lining up with TRBD1. The CDR3 totals 16 residues. The J segment lost 7 bases and the V segment lost 5 bases, leaving 15 bases of the junction unmatched. Looked up from germline, CDR1 is SGHAT and CDR2 is FQNNGV. This CDR3 is CASSKIAGTGWWEQYF. The DNA of the CDR3 is TGTGCCAGCAGCAAAATTGCCGGGACAGGGTGGTGGGAGCAGTACTTC.